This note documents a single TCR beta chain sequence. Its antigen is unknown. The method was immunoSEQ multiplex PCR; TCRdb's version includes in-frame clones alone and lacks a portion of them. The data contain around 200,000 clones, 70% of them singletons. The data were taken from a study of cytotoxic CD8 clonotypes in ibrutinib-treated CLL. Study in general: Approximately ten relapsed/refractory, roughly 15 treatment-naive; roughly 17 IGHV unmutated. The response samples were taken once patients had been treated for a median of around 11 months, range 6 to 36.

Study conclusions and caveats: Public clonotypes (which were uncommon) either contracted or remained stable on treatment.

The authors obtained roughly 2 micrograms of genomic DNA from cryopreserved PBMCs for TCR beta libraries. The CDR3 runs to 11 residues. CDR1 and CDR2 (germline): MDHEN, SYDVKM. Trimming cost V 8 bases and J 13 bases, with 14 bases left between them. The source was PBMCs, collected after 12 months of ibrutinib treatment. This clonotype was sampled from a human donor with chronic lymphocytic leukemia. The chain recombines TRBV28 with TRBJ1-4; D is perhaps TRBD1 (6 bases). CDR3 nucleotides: TGTGCCAGCTTCCAGGACAGCCTACTGTTTTTT. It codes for CASFQDSLLFF.